These 9 T cell receptor beta chains were sequenced from one sample in a study of neurological immune-mediated disorders. TCRdb reanalysed the 5' RACE reads using MiXCR and keeps one entry per CDR3 protein. This sample has around 78,000 distinct CDR3 sequences, with about a sixth found just once. The sequenced material came from PBMCs. These receptor sequences come from a woman aged 40-49 years in good health.

This clonotype was observed at least ten times. The chain employs TRBV4-2 and TRBJ2-3, with D perhaps matching TRBD2 (7 bases). The CDR3 spans 15 residues. The germline V gene has CDR1 LGHNA and CDR2 YNFKEQ. The V gene lost 3 bases and the J gene lost 3 bases, with 13 bases spanning the gap. The CDR3 DNA reads as TGTGCCAGCAGCCATGAGGGGGGGAAGACAGATACGCAGTATTTT. Translation gives CASSHEGGKTDTQYF.

This clonotype has at least ten counts. The V call is TRBV9, the J call TRBJ1-1; D is ambiguous. Trimming removed 0 bases at V and 1 base at J, with 4 bases between. Germline assignment: CDR1 SGDLS and CDR2 YYNGEE. The CDR3 consists of 13 residues. CDR3 loop: CASSVDANTEAFF. Here the CDR3 DNA reads TGTGCCAGCAGCGTAGATGCGAACACTGAAGCTTTCTTT.

Many counts were recorded for this clonotype. The chain uses TRBV7-7 and TRBJ2-1; 14 bases match TRBD2. V gave up 5 bases and J gave up 9 bases; unmatched junction bases: 3. The V gene's germline CDR1 is SSHAT and CDR2 FNYEAQ (reference sequence). The CDR3 has 14 amino acids. This chain's CDR3 is CASSLGLAGGEQFF. CDR3 DNA: TGTGCCAGCAGCCTTGGACTAGCGGGGGGTGAGCAGTTCTTC.

The chain couples TRBV13 to TRBJ1-1; 8 bases align to TRBD1. Germline lookup yields CDR1 PRHDT and CDR2 FYEKMQ (reference sequence). The CDR3 has 14 amino acids. Trimming cost V 7 bases and J 6 bases; bases outside gene matches: 10. The CDR3, as DNA: TGTGCCAGCACCCAAAGACAGGGGAGTCCTGAAGCTTTCTTT. It translates to CASTQRQGSPEAFF.

This clonotype was counted at least ten times. The chain links TRBV20-1 to TRBJ1-3; D remains unclear. Germline loops: CDR1 DFQATT, CDR2 SNEGSKA (reference sequence). The V end lost 6 bases, the J end lost 2 bases, and 14 bases lay between the germline ends. CDR3 length: 14 residues. The CDR3 loop reads CSAPSPLAGNTIYF. The CDR3, as DNA: TGCAGTGCCCCCAGCCCCCTTGCTGGAAACACCATATATTTT.

As for this clonotype: This CDR3 fails to terminate in the conserved phenylalanine or tryptophan, so it likely reflects a read error. This chain joins TRBV10-3 and TRBJ2-2; 7 bases map to TRBD1. The germline V gene encodes CDR1 ENHRY and CDR2 SYGVKD. The CDR3 has 15 amino acids. V shed 4 bases, J shed 1 base, and the junction held 3 bases outside the gene matches. This chain's CDR3 is CAISGQGQNTGELFL. For the CDR3, the DNA is TGTGCCATCAGTGGACAGGGCCAGAACACCGGGGAGCTGTTTCTT.

This clonotype was seen repeatedly, ten times or more. This chain joins TRBV5-1 and TRBJ1-1; D is uncertain. With 2 bases removed from V and 2 bases from J, the gap between germline ends came to 13 bases. The CDR3 spans 15 residues. The germline V gene has CDR1 SGHRS and CDR2 YFSETQ. For the CDR3, the DNA is TGCGCCAGCAGCTTCGGCCGCCTAATAAACACTGAAGCTTTCTTT. Translated: CASSFGRLINTEAFF.

This clonotype was counted at least ten times. The chain employs TRBV10-3 and TRBJ1-5; D perhaps matches TRBD1 (5 bases). Germline CDR1 and CDR2: ENHRY and SYGVKD. V was clipped by 0 bases and J by 5 bases, with 17 bases between them. The CDR3 is 17 residues long. CDR3 region: CAISESGGRGGYQPQHF. CDR3 DNA sequence: TGTGCCATCAGTGAGTCGGGCGGACGGGGGGGTTATCAGCCCCAGCATTTT.

This sequence joins TRBV4-3 and TRBJ2-5; TRBD2 aligns across 7 bases. With 1 base clipped from V and 7 bases from J, the junction kept 12 bases outside the gene matches. The length of the CDR3 is 16 residues. Germline V CDR1 and CDR2: LGHNA, YSLEER. CDR3 nucleotide sequence: TGCGCCAGCAGCCAAGGGCCTAGCGGCCAGCTCTGGACCCAGTACTTC. Protein: CASSQGPSGQLWTQYF.